Listed here are 21 T cell receptor beta chains from one sample, sequenced in a study of CD8 T cells in ankylosing spondylitis. TCRdb ran MiXCR on the 5' RACE reads and lists one entry per CDR3 protein. This sample has about 360,000 distinct CDR3 sequences, with approximately 20% found just once. Sequencing was done on a sample of blood, either unsorted or a sorted T cell fraction (not recorded which). These TCRs come from a male donor with ankylosing spondylitis or in good health (not recorded which).

This clonotype occurred a few times. The chain uses TRBV12-3 or TRBV12-4 and TRBJ2-1; D not certain. CDR3 length: 17 amino acids. Deletions cut 7 bases from V and 0 bases from J, with 19 bases between. The CDR3 is CASTSSRIASSYNEQFF. The CDR3 region has the DNA TGTGCCAGCACCTCAAGTAGGATCGCGAGCTCCTACAATGAGCAGTTCTTC.

There are a few counts of this clonotype. The chain links TRBV18 to TRBJ2-5; 11 bases line up with TRBD2. This CDR3 comprises 16 residues. The V gene end was trimmed by 3 bases and the J gene end by 2 bases; junction bases not matched to a gene: 5. CDR1 and CDR2 (germline): KGHSH, LQKENI. This chain's CDR3 is CASSPPTSGVQETQYF. DNA for the CDR3: TGTGCCAGCTCACCCCCGACTAGCGGGGTTCAAGAGACCCAGTACTTC.

This clonotype occurred a few times. The chain has TRBV7-6 and TRBJ2-2, with a possible D match to TRBD2 (6 bases). Trimming left V 2 bases short and J 4 bases short, with 14 bases between. The CDR3 runs to 16 residues. The germline V gene has CDR1 SGHVS and CDR2 FNYEAQ. The CDR3 DNA sequence: TGTGCCAGCAGCTTACTTGGCGGGGATACCACCGGGGAGCTGTTTTTT. Its protein product is CASSLLGGDTTGELFF.

This clonotype was seen just once. This rearrangement joins TRBV28 to TRBJ2-1, with a possible D match to TRBD2 (6 bases). The CDR3 spans 15 residues. Trimming stripped 5 bases from V and 2 bases from J, with 13 bases between. Germline CDR1 and CDR2: MDHEN and SYDVKM. The CDR3 region has the DNA TGTGCCAGCAGTCCTGAGGAGGGCACCTACAATGAGCAGTTCTTC. It specifies CASSPEEGTYNEQFF. Complete variable domain (other parts from reference TRBV28 and TRBJ2-1): DVKVTQSSRYLVKRTGEKVFLECVQDMDHENMFWYRQDPGLGLRLIYFSYDVKMKEKGDIPEGYSVSREKKERFSLILESASTNQTSMYLCASSPEEGTYNEQFFGPGTRLTVL.

This clonotype has a count of ten or more. The V call is TRBV12-3 or TRBV12-4, the J call TRBJ2-7; 9 nucleotides agree with TRBD1. J was trimmed by 5 bases and V by 5 bases; bases with no gene match: 7. The CDR3 sequence is 14 residues long. Here the CDR3 DNA reads TGTGCCAGCAGTCTCCAGGGACAGGGCCACGAGCAGTACTTC. It specifies CASSLQGQGHEQYF.

This clonotype was seen more than once but under ten times. The V gene is TRBV10-2, the J gene TRBJ1-1; no firm D call. Deletions cut 2 bases from V and 1 base from J, with 14 bases between. This CDR3 has 16 amino acids. Germline CDR1 reads WSHSY; CDR2 reads SAAADI. CDR3 bases: TGCGCCAGCAGTGAGACTGGTCGGATCTCGAACACTGAAGCTTTCTTT. It specifies CASSETGRISNTEAFF.

The chain combines TRBV12-3 or TRBV12-4 with TRBJ2-3; TRBD2 matches at 10 bases. This CDR3 is built from 16 residues. Unmatched junction bases numbered 6, after V lost 2 bases and J lost 4 bases. In DNA, the CDR3 is TGTGCCAGCAGTTTATTCCTAGCGGGGGTGTCAGATACGCAGTATTTT. This sequence encodes CASSLFLAGVSDTQYF.

This clonotype was picked up a small number of times. V is TRBV7-2 and J is TRBJ2-1; 8 bases fit TRBD2. V was clipped by 1 base and J by 8 bases; unmatched bases: 4. Germline V CDR1 and CDR2: SGHTA, FQGNSA. This CDR3 is 14 amino acids long. CDR3 DNA: TGTGCCAGCAGCTTAGGGGGACTAGTGGATGAGCAGTTCTTC. Translating gives CASSLGGLVDEQFF.

The chain recombines TRBV29-1 with TRBJ2-5; 12 bases fit TRBD1. The germline gives CDR1 SQVTM, CDR2 ANQGSEA. The J segment lost 5 bases and the V segment lost 7 bases, leaving 11 bases of the junction unmatched. This CDR3 has 15 residues. Here the CDR3 reads CSAIPGQGALETQYF. In DNA, the CDR3 is TGCAGCGCAATCCCGGGACAGGGGGCGTTGGAGACCCAGTACTTC.

This clonotype was detected only once. The CDR3 nucleotides are TGTGCCAGCACCGGGATATTGAACAATGAGCAGTTCTTC. It specifies CASTGILNNEQFF. The chain carries TRBV7-6 and TRBJ2-1; TRBD2 might be the D (5 bases). The germline V and J ends were trimmed by 7 bases and 5 bases, with 12 bases remaining between them. Germline lookup yields CDR1 SGHVS and CDR2 FNYEAQ. The CDR3 totals 13 residues.

The chain employs TRBV20-1 and TRBJ1-2, with a possible D match to TRBD1 (6 bases). Germline CDR1 reads DFQATT; CDR2 reads SNEGSKA (reference sequence). Trimming removed 0 bases from V and 7 bases from J, with 18 bases in between. This CDR3 has 15 residues. CDR3: CSARDGGSGEGGYTF. DNA of the CDR3: TGCAGTGCTAGAGATGGGGGATCAGGGGAGGGTGGCTACACCTTC.

This chain links TRBV12-3 or TRBV12-4 with TRBJ2-7; 8 bases agree with TRBD1. The CDR3 has 11 residues. The V gene end was trimmed by 2 bases and the J gene end by 9 bases; junction bases not matched to a gene: 0. The chain's CDR3 is CASSLQGAQYF. CDR3 DNA: TGTGCCAGCAGTTTACAGGGGGCGCAGTACTTC.

This clonotype appeared a few times. This chain uses TRBV20-1 with TRBJ1-6; D remains unclear. The germline V and J ends were trimmed by 1 base and 8 bases, with 6 bases remaining between them. The CDR3 is 12 amino acids. The V gene's germline CDR1 is DFQATT and CDR2 SNEGSKA (reference sequence). The CDR3 loop is CSARVGDSPLHF. In DNA form, the CDR3 reads TGCAGTGCTAGAGTTGGGGATTCACCCCTCCACTTT.

The V and J genes are TRBV11-2 and TRBJ1-5; maybe TRBD1 (6 bases). V shed 4 bases and J shed 7 bases, with 14 bases lying between them. Germline lookup yields CDR1 SGHAT and CDR2 FQNNGV. The CDR3 length is 14 residues. CDR3 bases: TGTGCCAGCAGCTACGGGGGCGCGGGCCAGCCCCAGCATTTT. As protein: CASSYGGAGQPQHF.

The V call is TRBV28, the J call TRBJ2-5; D remains ambiguous. Trimming took off 2 bases at V and 1 base at J, with 14 bases between the two ends. The CDR3 covers 16 residues. CDR1 MDHEN and CDR2 SYDVKM come from the germline V gene. The CDR3 DNA reads TGTGCCAGCAGTTTAGGTCTCGGGCGGTCCCAAGAGACCCAGTACTTC. Translation: CASSLGLGRSQETQYF.

The rearrangement links TRBV10-3 to TRBJ2-7; 7 bases map to TRBD1. This CDR3 has 15 amino acids. The trim removed 6 bases at V and 0 bases at J, leaving 8 bases unmatched. Germline loops: CDR1 ENHRY, CDR2 SYGVKD. The CDR3: CAIRTRDRSSYEQYF. The CDR3 coding sequence is TGTGCCATCAGGACCCGGGACAGATCCTCCTACGAGCAGTACTTC.

The V gene is TRBV20-1, the J gene TRBJ2-3; TRBD2 matches 10 bases. The CDR3 has 15 residues. Trimming took 3 bases from V and 0 from J; bases not matched to a gene: 3. Germline V CDR1 and CDR2: DFQATT, SNEGSKA (reference sequence). The DNA for the CDR3 is TGCAGTGCTAGTCAACTAGCGGGGAGCACAGATACGCAGTATTTT. Amino acid sequence: CSASQLAGSTDTQYF.

The chain uses TRBV2 and TRBJ2-1; a weak D match, TRBD2 (7 bases). Trimming left V 7 bases short and J 0 bases short, with 13 bases between. Germline CDR1 SNHLY, CDR2 FYNNEI. The CDR3 has 15 residues. As DNA, the CDR3 is TGTGCCAGCAATGGGGGGGCCGGCTCCTACAATGAGCAGTTCTTC. Its protein is CASNGGAGSYNEQFF.

The rearrangement uses TRBV10-2 and TRBJ2-1; D not certain. This CDR3 contains 15 residues. Trimming took off 3 bases at V and 4 bases at J, with 13 bases between the two ends. Per the germline V gene, CDR1 is WSHSY and CDR2 is SAAADI. CDR3 residues: CASSDRRNYYNEQFF. The CDR3 region has the DNA TGCGCCAGCAGTGACAGGAGAAACTATTACAATGAGCAGTTCTTC.

This sequence joins TRBV12-3 or TRBV12-4 and TRBJ2-7; 10 bases align to TRBD1. The V gene end was trimmed by 5 bases and the J gene end by 2 bases; junction bases not matched to a gene: 9. The CDR3 totals 16 residues. CDR3 region: CASSLYGTGAAYEQYF. CDR3 DNA sequence: TGTGCCAGCAGTCTCTACGGGACAGGGGCGGCCTACGAGCAGTACTTC.

This clonotype occurred a few times. The gene calls are TRBV29-1 and TRBJ2-7; tentative D call: TRBD2 (7 bases). Between the trimmed V and J ends, which lost 3 bases and 2 bases, there was a span of 11 bases. Germline assignment: CDR1 SQVTM and CDR2 ANQGSEA. This CDR3 comprises 13 residues. The CDR3 DNA reads TGCAGCGTTGAGTGGGGGGGCCCCTACGAGCAGTACTTC. Translation gives CSVEWGGPYEQYF.